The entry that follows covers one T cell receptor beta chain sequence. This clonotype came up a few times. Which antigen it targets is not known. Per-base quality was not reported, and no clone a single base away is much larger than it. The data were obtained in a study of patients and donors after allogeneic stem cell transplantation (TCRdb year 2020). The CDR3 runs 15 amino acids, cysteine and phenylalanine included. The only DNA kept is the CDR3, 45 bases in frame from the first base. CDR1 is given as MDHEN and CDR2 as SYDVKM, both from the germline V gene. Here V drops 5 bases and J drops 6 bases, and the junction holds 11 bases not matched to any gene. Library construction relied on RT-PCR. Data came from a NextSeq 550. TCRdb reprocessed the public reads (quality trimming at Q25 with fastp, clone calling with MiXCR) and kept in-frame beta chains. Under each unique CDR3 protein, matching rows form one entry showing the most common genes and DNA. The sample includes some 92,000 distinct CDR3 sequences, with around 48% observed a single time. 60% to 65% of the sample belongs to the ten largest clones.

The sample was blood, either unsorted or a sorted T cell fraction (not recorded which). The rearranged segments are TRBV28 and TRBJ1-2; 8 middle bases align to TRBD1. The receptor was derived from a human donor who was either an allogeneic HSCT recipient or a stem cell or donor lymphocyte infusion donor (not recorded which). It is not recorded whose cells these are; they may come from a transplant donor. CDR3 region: CASSGGGQGMNGYTF. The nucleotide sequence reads TGTGCCAGCAGTGGCGGAGGACAGGGAATGAATGGCTACACCTTC.